This TCR beta chain was identified during a study of shared clonotypes between healthy human individuals (dated by TCRdb to between 2020 and 2021). Background for the entire study: The cohort included a few men and a couple of women between 18 and 49 years of age. Libraries were prepared and TCR repertoires were sequenced by different laboratories using diverse techniques, in order to increase sequencing depth and limit assay-specific biases. Per donor, leukapheresis produced somewhere between about 0.94 and 9.5 billion PBMCs. Per donor, three plates each were used for CD4 naive and CD4 memory, two for CD8 naive, and one for CD8 memory. To estimate repertoire size and how much clonotypes are shared between individuals, the study performed deep sequencing of blood TCR repertoires from roughly five healthy adults.

The investigation overall reported the following: Naive subsets generally had larger estimated clonotype richness than memory subsets did. When four donors were compared, the shared fraction of clonotypes was 5% to 6.5% for naive CD4, less than 4% for naive CD8, more than 2% for memory CD4, and 0.4% for memory CD8. Because the study included a small number of donors, the genetic and exposure-history diversity represented was limited. Even with the large sequencing depth, rarefaction of the sorted-subset datasets indicated that sequencing was incomplete. Only blood was sampled, and tissue TCR repertoires likely differ from those in blood. Compared with non-shared clonotypes, the clonotypes found in all four sorted-subset donors had higher generation probabilities. Pairwise subsampling indicated that sequencing depth was expected to affect the degree of clonotype sharing among donors.

Healthy HIV-negative adults with no recently reported acute infections or vaccinations were included as donors. Every donor was a Caucasian adult living in Nashville, Tennessee, USA. CD4+ T cells were enriched by magnetic negative selection, after which naive cells were positively selected on CD45RA and the negative fraction was taken as the memory subset. Blood was obtained by leukapheresis, after which PBMCs were separated by Ficoll-Histopaque density gradient centrifugation and cryopreserved in liquid nitrogen vapor phase. Analytical flow cytometry was used to check the purity and quantity of every magnetically sorted T cell population. Each sorted fraction had its genomic DNA isolated and then quantified by UV absorbance on a Nanodrop 2000c. With regard to this clone: The target of this receptor is not known. It has no much larger one-base neighbor in the sample; base qualities were not kept.

The germline V gene (reference sequence) specifies MNHEY as CDR1 and SMNVEV as CDR2. V is clipped by 3 bases and J by 1 base, and the sequence between their germline boundaries is 6 bases long. The CDR3 runs 13 amino acids, cysteine and phenylalanine included. Here the CDR3 DNA is all that survives: 39 bases in frame from base 1. Using the deep immunoSEQ assay, TCR CDR3 regions were amplified from genomic DNA by multiplex PCR. Genomic DNA extracted from each cell subset was distributed evenly over all wells of several immunoSEQ 96-well plates, and each plate served as one replicate. For sorted subsets, 150 to 250 ng of genomic DNA, equivalent to some 30,000 T cell genomes, went into each replicate PCR. Purified libraries were quantified with a Qubit 3.0 fluorometer, sized on a Bioanalyzer 2100, and re-quantified with the KAPA Library Quantification kit. Each immunoSEQ 96-well plate was sequenced on its own single-read 150-cycle Illumina NextSeq 550 flow cell. From the authors' description of their analysis: Because the immunoSEQ output held only junctional sequences and lacked quality scores, the filtering could not match the filtering applied to full-length reads. Sequences were annotated with PyIR, a Python wrapper for IgBLAST v1.9, and V/J genes and CDR3 were assigned using IMGT germline references. Any read was removed if the V/J assignment was weak (E-value above 1e-6), the CDR3 was missing, or the read contained stop codons, out-of-frame junctions, or ambiguous translated residues. V3J clonotypes were defined by identical inferred V gene, J gene, and CDR3 amino acid sequence. Percentage overlap between repertoires was calculated by dividing the number of shared unique clonotypes by the size of the smaller repertoire. Richness of each repertoire was evaluated using RTK rarefaction, the Chao1 estimator, and Recon v2.1 estimates of unobserved clonotypes. Generation probabilities were computed with OLGA for all TCRbeta clonotypes obtained by the gDNA method from a handful of donors. TCRdb re-hosts the immuneACCESS table, in-frame sequences only. Its copies lack some clones; in the studies checked, an unresolved V gene accounts for under half of them, and the cause for the rest is not known. V and J calls and clone size are those listed in that table; D and trimming were worked out from the DNA. The sample includes over 850,000 clones, with approximately 78% observed a single time. The ten biggest clones cover more than 0.55% of the sample.

This TCR was recovered from a man aged 18 to 35 in good health. Some clones in this sample may be carry-over from other donors' samples. Sequencing was carried out using memory CD4+ T cells from PBMCs. The cell subset or site label for this specimen denotes: CD45RA-negative fraction. Recombination connected TRBV27 to TRBJ1-1; the D gene lacks a confident call. The DNA is as follows: TGTGCCAGCAGTTTCCAGCAGAACACTGAAGCTTTCTTT. It is translated as CASSFQQNTEAFF.